The source of this T cell receptor (beta chain) is a study of regulatory T cells in long-lasting Graves disease. Study-wide findings and caveats: Persistent disease showed a preference for TRBV28, TRBJ1-2 and TRBJ2-5.

Many counts were recorded for this clonotype. The antigen is unknown. Time point: persistent/refractory GD, antithyroid drugs over 5 years with positive TRAb. PBMCs were the source of the RNA used for TCR sequencing. For TCR beta, libraries came from iRepertoire HTBI primers and Arm-PCR of CDR3 regions. TCRdb re-analysed the multiplex PCR reads in MiXCR, keeping a single row per CDR3 protein. The sample has about 470,000 distinct CDR3 sequences, around 20% seen once. The CDR3 is 14 residues long. V was clipped by 4 bases and J by 8 bases, with 17 bases between them. CDR1 is MNHEY and CDR2 is SVGAGI in the germline V gene.

The chain uses TRBV6-5 and TRBJ1-2; D is ambiguous. The input for sequencing was peripheral blood mononuclear cells (PBMCs), taken when the disease was refractory, from a patient treated with antithyroid drugs. This receptor was taken from a female donor with Graves disease. CDR3 region: CASSSELMGSGYTF. CDR3 bases: TGTGCCAGCAGTTCCGAACTCATGGGTTCCGGCTACACCTTC.